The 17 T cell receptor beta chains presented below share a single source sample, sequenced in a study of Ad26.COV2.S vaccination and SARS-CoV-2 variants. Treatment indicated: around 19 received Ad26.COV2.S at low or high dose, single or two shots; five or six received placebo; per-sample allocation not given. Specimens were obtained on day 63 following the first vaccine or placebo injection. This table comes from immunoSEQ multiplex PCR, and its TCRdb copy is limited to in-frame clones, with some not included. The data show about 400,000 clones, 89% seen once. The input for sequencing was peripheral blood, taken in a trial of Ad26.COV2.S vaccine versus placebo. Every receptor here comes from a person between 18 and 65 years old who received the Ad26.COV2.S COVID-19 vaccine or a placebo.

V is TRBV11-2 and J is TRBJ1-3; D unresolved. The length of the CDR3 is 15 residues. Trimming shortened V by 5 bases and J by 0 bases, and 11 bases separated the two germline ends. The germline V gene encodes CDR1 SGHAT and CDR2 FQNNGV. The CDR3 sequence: CASSMTGVSGNTIYF. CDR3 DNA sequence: TGTGCCAGCAGCATGACCGGAGTCTCTGGAAACACCATATATTTT.

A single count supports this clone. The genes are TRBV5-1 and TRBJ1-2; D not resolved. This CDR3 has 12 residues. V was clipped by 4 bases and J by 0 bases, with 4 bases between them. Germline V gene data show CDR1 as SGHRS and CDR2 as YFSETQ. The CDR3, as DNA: TGCGCCAGCAGCCCCTCTAACTATGGCTACACCTTC. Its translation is CASSPSNYGYTF.

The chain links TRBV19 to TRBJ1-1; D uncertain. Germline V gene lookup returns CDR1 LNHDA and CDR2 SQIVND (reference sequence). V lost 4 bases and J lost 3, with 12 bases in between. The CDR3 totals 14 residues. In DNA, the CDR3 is TGTGCCAGTAGTAGTGTTCTTGGGGACACTGAAGCTTTCTTT. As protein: CASSSVLGDTEAFF.

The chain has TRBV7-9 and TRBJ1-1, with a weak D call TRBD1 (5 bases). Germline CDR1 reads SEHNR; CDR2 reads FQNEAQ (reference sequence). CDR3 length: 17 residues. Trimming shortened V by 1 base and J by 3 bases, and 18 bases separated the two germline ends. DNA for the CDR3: TGTGCCAGCAGCTTAGGGGGCTCCGGGGGAGGTTACACTGAAGCTTTCTTT. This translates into CASSLGGSGGGYTEAFF.

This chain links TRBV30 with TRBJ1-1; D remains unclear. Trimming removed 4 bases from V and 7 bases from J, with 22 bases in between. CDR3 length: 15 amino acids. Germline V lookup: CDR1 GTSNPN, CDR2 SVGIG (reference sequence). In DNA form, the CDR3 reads TGTGCCTGGAAGGCTGAGTTGGGGAATGTGGATGAAGCTTTCTTT. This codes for CAWKAELGNVDEAFF. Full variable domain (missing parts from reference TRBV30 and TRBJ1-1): SQTIHQWPATLVQPVGSPLSLECTVEGTSNPNLYWYRQAAGRGLQLLFYSVGIGQISSEVPQNLSASRPQDRQFILSSKKLLLSDSGFYLCAWKAELGNVDEAFFGQGTRLTVV.

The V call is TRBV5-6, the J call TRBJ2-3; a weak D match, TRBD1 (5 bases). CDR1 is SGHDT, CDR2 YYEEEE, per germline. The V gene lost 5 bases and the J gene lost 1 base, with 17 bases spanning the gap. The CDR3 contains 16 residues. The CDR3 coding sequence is TGTGCCAGCAGAACCCAATGGGGCCCTGGCACAGATACGCAGTATTTT. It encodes CASRTQWGPGTDTQYF.

CDR3 sequence reads: CASSTPGQGGTEAFF. In DNA form, the CDR3 reads TGTGCCAGCAGCACCCCGGGACAGGGAGGGACTGAAGCTTTCTTT. The genes are TRBV5-4 and TRBJ1-1; 9 bases map to TRBD1. The CDR3 covers 15 residues. V lost 4 bases and J lost 5; bases outside the gene matches: 9. Germline CDR1 is SGHNT and CDR2 is YYREEE (reference sequence).

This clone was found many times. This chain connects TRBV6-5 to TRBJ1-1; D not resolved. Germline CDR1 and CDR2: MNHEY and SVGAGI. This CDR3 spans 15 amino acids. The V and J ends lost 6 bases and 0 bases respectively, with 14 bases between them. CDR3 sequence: CASSLWRALNTEAFF. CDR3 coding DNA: TGTGCCAGCAGCCTCTGGAGGGCCCTGAACACTGAAGCTTTCTTT.

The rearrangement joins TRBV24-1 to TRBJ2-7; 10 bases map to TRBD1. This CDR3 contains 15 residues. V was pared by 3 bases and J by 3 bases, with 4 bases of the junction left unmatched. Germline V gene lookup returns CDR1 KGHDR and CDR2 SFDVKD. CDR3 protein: CATSDPGQGFYEQYF. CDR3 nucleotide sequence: TGTGCCACCAGTGATCCGGGACAGGGGTTCTACGAGCAGTACTTC.

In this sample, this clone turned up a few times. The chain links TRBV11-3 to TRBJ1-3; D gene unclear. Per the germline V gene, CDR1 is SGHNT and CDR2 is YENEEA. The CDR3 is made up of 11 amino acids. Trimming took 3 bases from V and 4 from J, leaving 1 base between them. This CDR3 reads CASSLGNTIYF. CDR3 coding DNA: TGTGCCAGCAGCTTGGGAAACACCATATATTTT.

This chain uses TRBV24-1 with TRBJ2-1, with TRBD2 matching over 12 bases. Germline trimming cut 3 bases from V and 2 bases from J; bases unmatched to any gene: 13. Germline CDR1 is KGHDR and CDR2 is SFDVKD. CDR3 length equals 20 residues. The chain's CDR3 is CATSDPTSGSPTRAYNEQFF. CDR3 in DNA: TGTGCCACCAGTGATCCGACTAGCGGGAGCCCTACTCGGGCCTACAATGAGCAGTTCTTC.

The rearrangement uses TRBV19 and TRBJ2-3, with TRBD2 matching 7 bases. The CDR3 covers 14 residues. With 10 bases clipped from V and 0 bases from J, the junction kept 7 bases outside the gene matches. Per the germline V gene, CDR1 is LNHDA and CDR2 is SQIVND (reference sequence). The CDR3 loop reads CATGDSGSTDTQYF. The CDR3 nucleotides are TGTGCCACAGGCGATAGCGGGAGCACAGATACGCAGTATTTT.

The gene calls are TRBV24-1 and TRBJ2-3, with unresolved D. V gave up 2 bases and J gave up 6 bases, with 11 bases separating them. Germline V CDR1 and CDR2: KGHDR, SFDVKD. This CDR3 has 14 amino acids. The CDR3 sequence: CATSDSPAGDTQYF. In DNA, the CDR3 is TGTGCCACCAGTGATTCCCCGGCCGGGGATACGCAGTATTTT.

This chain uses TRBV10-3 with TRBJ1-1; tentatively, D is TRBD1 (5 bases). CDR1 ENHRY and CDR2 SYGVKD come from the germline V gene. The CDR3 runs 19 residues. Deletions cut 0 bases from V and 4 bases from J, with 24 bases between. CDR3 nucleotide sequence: TGTGCCATCAGTGAGTCTTACGTGAGGCAGGGCCGGTTCATCACTGAAGCTTTCTTT. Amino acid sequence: CAISESYVRQGRFITEAFF.

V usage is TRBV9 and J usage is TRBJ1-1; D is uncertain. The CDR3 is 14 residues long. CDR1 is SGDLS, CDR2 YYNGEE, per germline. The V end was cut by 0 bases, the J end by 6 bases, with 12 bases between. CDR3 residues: CASSVEVEGAEAFF. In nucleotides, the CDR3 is TGTGCCAGCAGCGTAGAAGTGGAGGGCGCTGAAGCTTTCTTT.

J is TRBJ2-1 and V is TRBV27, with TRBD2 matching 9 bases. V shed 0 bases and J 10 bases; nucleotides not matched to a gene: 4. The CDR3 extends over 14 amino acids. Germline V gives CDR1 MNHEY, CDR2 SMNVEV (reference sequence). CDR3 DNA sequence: TGTGCCAGCAGTTTATCACCTAGCGGGACGGAGCAGTTCTTC. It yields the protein CASSLSPSGTEQFF.

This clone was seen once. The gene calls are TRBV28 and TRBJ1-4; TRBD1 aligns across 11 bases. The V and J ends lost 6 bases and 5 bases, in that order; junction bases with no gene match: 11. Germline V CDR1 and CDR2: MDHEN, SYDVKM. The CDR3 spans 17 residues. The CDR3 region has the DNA TGTGCCAGCAGCTCGATACCGGGGACAGGGGGGAATGAAAAACTGTTTTTT. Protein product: CASSSIPGTGGNEKLFF.